The present TCR beta chain was sequenced within a study of blood T cell repertoires in COVID-19. The V gene's germline CDR1 is MNHEY and CDR2 SVGAGI. The length of the CDR3 is 12 residues. Trimming took off 11 bases at V and 3 bases at J, with 14 bases between the two ends. Measured with immunoSEQ multiplex PCR; TCRdb has only the in-frame clones, and not every one. The sample gives under 450,000 clones, 88% of which show up once; approximately 12% is in the top ten. Source material: peripheral blood. The chain joins TRBV6-5 to TRBJ2-7, with D possibly being TRBD2 (7 bases). This receptor was taken from a woman aged 50 to 60 with COVID-19, enrolled during active disease. The CDR3 DNA sequence: TGTGCCTCGGGGGGCCTTAGCTACGAGCAGTACTTC. It is translated as CASGGLSYEQYF.